This section outlines one TCR beta chain sequence together with its context. Its antigen has not been determined. The record has no base qualities; no much larger clone is one base away. The immunoSEQ hsTCRB v3.0 assay was used at survey level resolution for TRB variable region sequencing. The target sequencing depth for TRB was 40,000-50,000 T-cell genomes per sample. Pooled TRB libraries were sequenced on an Illumina MiSeq with a v3 150-cycle kit. Per the original workflow: Repertoire analysis was performed in R inside a reproducible Nextflow workflow that covered QC, data transformation and analysis. LymphoSeq2, an R package for exploring AIRR-Seq data, was used to implement the custom analyses. A handful of samples yielding fewer than 5000 total TRB sequences were excluded, leaving more than 150 analyzed HIV repertoires. Of the 180 to 200 retained HIV repertoires, 59 were collected before and 120 to 140 after ART initiation. Repertoires were downsampled to 5000 TRB nucleotide sequences, and summary statistics were averaged over 100 downsampling iterations. Only TRB sequences with CDR3 regions of at least seven amino acids were retained for analysis. A Shannon entropy-derived clonality score and the Gini coefficient were used to measure diversity. In the repertoire networks, any two of the top 5000 CDR3 amino acid sequences were linked whenever the two sequences differed by an edit distance of one. For TRB CDR3 amino acid sequences, GLIPH2 was used to predict antigen specificity groups and MHC restriction. To flag known associations with CMV, EBV, HIV or tissue antigens, CDR3 amino acid sequences were compared against VDJdb and McPAS-TCR. Pre-ART, post-ART and control groups were compared with Wilcoxon signed-rank tests and Holm-Bonferroni correction. Drawn from immuneACCESS, this table holds only the in-frame rearrangements with V and J called that TCRdb kept. Clones are partly lost; checked studies trace under half to an unresolved V gene and leave the rest unexplained. V and J calls and clone size are copied from that table; D and trimming were computed from the DNA. This sample has 25,000 to 30,000 clones in its table, and about 80% of those were observed once. The leading ten clones occupy 5.5% of the sample.

This entry comes from a study of long-term antiretroviral therapy in people with HIV (dated by TCRdb to 2021 to 2024). Regarding the complete study: Collection of the earliest samples took place about a decade ahead of the 2015 WHO recommendation for immediate ART, at a time when ART was typically delayed until CD4 counts fell. Whether ART initiation and durable HIV suppression were associated with changes in peripheral blood TRB repertoire composition and diversity was tested in a retrospective serial study. The cohort contributed over 150 cryopreserved PBMC samples from about 33 adults with confirmed HIV infection, collected serially over a mean of around 6 years (range 1-12). Of the roughly 32 participants with HIV, approximately 11 were female. No cross-contamination during QIAcube processing was shown when test extractions of a monoclonal T-cell line were performed alongside a few dozen polyclonal samples. General findings and caveats noted by the study authors: CDR3 length ranges in HIV repertoires were narrower than in controls, and network structure suggested an antigen-experienced repertoire with only a slight naive shift after ART. Samples dated from about 2004 to 2018, and the ART regimens used may be less effective than current ones. Inferences about post-ART repertoire changes were limited because no data were available on ART adherence, viral resistance or therapy changes. ART initiation was associated with a significant increase in TRB diversity, but diversity stayed significantly below transplant donor controls even after long-term ART. Limited PBMC availability meant only the TCR beta chain was sequenced, without alpha chain pairing. At every time point, the repertoire was dominated by expanded TRB clones first identified before ART initiation, although this dominance fluctuated and, in many PLHIV, declined after ART. Unsorted PBMC were profiled instead of sorted CD4+ and CD8+ T cells because pre-ART samples had limited cell numbers.

Participants were included only if at least one PBMC sample before ART initiation and at least two post-ART samples were available. All participants with HIV were treated in the United States of America. Before DNA extraction, cryopreserved samples of about 1-11 million PBMC were thawed and then washed. At the time of the earliest PBMC sample, participants with HIV were aged between roughly 23 and 60 years. PBMC samples were contributed by each participant from 1-4 timepoints before ART initiation and 2-8 timepoints after ART initiation, with a median of 7 samples. Serial HIV viral load, CD4+ T-cell count, ART history and demographic data were obtained for every participant. Using a Qiagen kit on a QIAcube, genomic DNA was extracted from unsorted PBMC, with samples processed in batches of 12. CDR1 LNHNV and CDR2 YYDKDF were looked up in the germline V gene (reference sequence). Clipping removes 3 bases from V and 3 bases from J, with 4 as the unmatched junction base count. There are 15 amino acids in the CDR3, from cysteine to phenylalanine inclusive. Only the CDR3 DNA is retained, 45 bases long and in frame from the first base.

The rearrangement combines TRBV15 with TRBJ2-3, with 9 central nucleotides matching TRBD2. The sample here was unsorted PBMCs, taken 1.1 years before starting antiretroviral therapy. This receptor was obtained from a woman aged 25-40 years with HIV. The CDR3 region reads CATSSLGLATDTQYF. The nucleotide sequence is TGTGCCACCAGCAGCCTGGGACTAGCTACAGATACGCAGTATTTT.